This T cell receptor beta chain was found in a study of synovial regulatory T cells in juvenile arthritis. The CDR3 contains 11 residues. Only the protein is on record. Germline CDR1 is SGHDT and CDR2 is YYEEEE. These iaTreg cells were HLA-DR+ Tregs. Assay used: immunoSEQ multiplex PCR; TCRdb lists only in-frame clones, some missing. The sample table sets out 9,500 to 10,000 clones. Study conclusions and caveats: iaTreg cells shared more CDR3 sequences with synovial Tregs than other blood Tregs did. Blood Treg cells that were inflammation-associated showed lower TCR diversity than other blood Treg cells.

A remark on this clone: The antigen is undetermined.

Sequencing used Treg cells from blood. Subset denoted: HLA-DR+ inflammation-associated blood Treg cells. The chain links TRBV5-6 to TRBJ2-7; the TCRdb D gene call, TRBD1, has no DNA to confirm it. The source is a donor between 2 and 29 years old with juvenile idiopathic arthritis. CDR3 amino acids: CASSLSNEQYF. Variable domain in full (rest from reference TRBV5-6 and TRBJ2-7): DAGVTQSPTHLIKTRGQQVTLRCSPKSGHDTVSWYQQALGQGPQFIFQYYEEEERQRGNFPDRFSGHQFPNYSSELNVNALLLGDSALYLCASSLSNEQYFGPGTRLTVT.